The entry below describes one TCR beta chain. The target antigen is unknown. These data come from a study of cytomegalovirus exposure and HLA in healthy donors. Study-wide context: The 90 to 150 validation repertoires matched the roughly 700 first-cohort repertoires in platform, a later analysis reported. Whole-study findings and limits: Specific recognition of CMV antigens was confirmed in vitro for a few chains (all CMV-associated).

TCRdb's table, derived via immunoSEQ multiplex PCR, lists solely in-frame clones and lacks some. The data show over 250,000 clones, about 85% seen once. V lost 6 bases, J lost 3 bases, and 12 bases lay in between. This CDR3 has 13 amino acids. Germline V CDR1 and CDR2: MDHEN, SYDVKM. This TCR came from a woman younger than 45 in good health and CMV-seropositive. The chain employs TRBV28 and TRBJ2-7; D is possibly TRBD2 (5 bases). The sequenced sample was PBMCs. The CDR3 loop reads CASSPGSRYEQYF. The CDR3 DNA is TGTGCCAGCAGCCCGGGATCGCGCTACGAGCAGTACTTC.